The sequence of this T cell receptor beta chain was determined in a study of OX40 agonist ivuxolimab in advanced cancers. A note on this clone: As yet, its antigen is unknown.

Blood got drawn at baseline, again on cycle 4 day 1, and then on cycle 7 day 1. Clones were sequenced by immunoSEQ multiplex PCR, and TCRdb holds only the in-frame ones, with some missing. Among more than 55,000 clones listed, under 95% were seen once. Study outcomes and limitations: Clonal expansion in partial responders at 0.1-3.0 mg/kg ranked among the lowest. In the expanded peripheral T cells, antigen specificity was never determined. CD4+ and CD8+ blood T cells expanded clonally by week 6 at 0.1 to 3.0 mg/kg.

This CDR3 has 16 amino acids. Germline V CDR1 and CDR2: MNHEY, SVGAGI. Unmatched junction bases numbered 5, after V lost 0 bases and J lost 4 bases. Sample: CD4+ or CD8+ T cells sorted from blood, taken in a trial of the OX40 agonist ivuxolimab. The J gene is TRBJ2-5, the V gene TRBV6-5, with TRBD2 matching 10 bases. The clonotype was recovered from an adult with an advanced solid tumor such as melanoma, head and neck, liver or kidney cancer. The CDR3: CASSYSGSGGPETQYF. The CDR3 coding sequence is TGTGCCAGCAGTTACTCAGGTAGCGGGGGGCCAGAGACCCAGTACTTC.